This T cell receptor beta chain is drawn from a study of OX40 agonist ivuxolimab in advanced cancers. About the study: Ivuxolimab, an antibody acting as an agonist of OX40 (CD134), was used to treat patients. Patients in dose escalation had liver, melanoma, kidney or head and neck cancers.

Concerning this clone itself: The antigen is undetermined.

This CDR3 region has 12 residues. Germline assignment: CDR1 SGHAT and CDR2 FQNNGV. V lost 2 bases, J lost 5 bases, and 7 bases lay in between. Study-wide findings and caveats: Low normalized T-cell clonal expansion also characterized some of the nonresponders.

Measured with immunoSEQ multiplex PCR; TCRdb has only the in-frame clones, and not every one. The table records about 32,000 clones, roughly 84% of them present only once. Autoimmune disease history or systemic immunosuppression led to patients being barred. The sample in question was CD4+ or CD8+ T cells sorted from blood, obtained in a trial of the OX40 agonist ivuxolimab. This sequence was found in an adult with an advanced solid tumor such as melanoma, head and neck, liver or kidney cancer. This chain uses TRBV11-2 with TRBJ2-7; no clear D gene. The CDR3: CASSLRWDEQYF. In DNA form, the CDR3 reads TGTGCCAGCAGCTTACGCTGGGACGAGCAGTACTTC.